One TCR beta chain is described in this entry. The antigen remains undetermined. The data stem from a study of T cells in Graves' hyperthyroidism and ophthalmopathy. General observations from the study: Separation of ophthalmopathy from stable hyperthyroidism was achieved by a 13 V-J model. Researchers found most expanded thyroid clonotypes above 0.001 in blood as well.

A patient was excluded if there was uncontrolled infection, other autoimmune disease, pregnancy or lactation. RNA transcripts were the template for amplifying TCR beta CDR3 regions. TCR CDR3 underwent first-round RT-PCR with the HTBI primer set. A single record per CDR3 protein comes from TCRdb applying MiXCR to the multiplex PCR reads. The sample carries about 700,000 distinct CDR3 sequences, 45% recorded once. Trimming cost V 2 bases and J 7 bases; bases outside gene matches: 4. The CDR3 has 16 residues. From germline, CDR1 is ENHRY and CDR2 SYGVKD. The V gene is TRBV10-3, the J gene TRBJ1-6; 11 nucleotides line up with TRBD1. The sequenced sample was peripheral blood or thyroid tissue (not recorded which). The receptor's source is an adult man with Graves' disease, either hyperthyroidism or ophthalmopathy (not recorded which). The CDR3 is CAISEGQGARNSPLHF. CDR3 bases: TGTGCCATCAGTGAGGGACAGGGGGCGCGGAATTCACCCCTCCACTTT.